One T cell receptor (beta chain) is described in this entry. What it binds is not known. The authors reverse transcribed all of the isolated RNA, so sequencing captured expressed TCRB transcripts. Naive, central memory and regulatory T cell samples yielded approximately 3.3 million reads on average. TCRdb's table, derived via immunoSEQ multiplex PCR, lists solely in-frame clones and lacks some. Seen here are about 230,000 clones, over 8.5% observed once, and the top ten hold just under 0.035%. The collection from each donor was one heparinised blood draw averaging approximately 110 mL. This entry is derived from a study of beta chain features in type 1 diabetes. Study-level findings and limits: Equally in patients and controls, shorter templates might have been favored by PCR. There was a moderate but significant shortening of TCRB CDR3s in all four CD4+ subsets of Type 1 diabetes patients.

Per germline, CDR1 SGHRS and CDR2 YFSETQ. Deletions cut 3 bases from V and 3 bases from J, with 19 bases between. The CDR3 sequence is 16 residues long. The specimen was naive CD4+ T cells from blood. The genes are TRBV5-1 and TRBJ2-7, with D perhaps matching TRBD2 (6 bases). This TCR was recovered from a woman under 30 in good health. CDR3 nucleotide sequence: TGCGCCAGCAGCTCCCATGGGCGCGGAGGGAACTACGAGCAGTACTTC. Residues: CASSSHGRGGNYEQYF. Together with reference TRBV5-1 and TRBJ2-7, the CDR3 gives the full variable domain: KAGVTQTPRYLIKTRGQQVTLSCSPISGHRSVSWYQQTPGQGLQFLFEYFSETQRNKGNFPGRFSGRQFSNSRSEMNVSTLELGDSALYLCASSSHGRGGNYEQYFGPGTRLTVT.